A few counts support the clone carrying this T cell receptor beta chain. Its cognate antigen is unknown. The entry originates in a study of identical twins. Points from the study as a whole: Excess twin sharing in beta out-of-frame sequences was weaker. Twins shared out-of-frame alpha sequences with excess low generation probability. It was out-of-frame TCR alpha sharing in monozygotic twins that models underestimated.

TCRdb processed the 5' RACE reads anew with MiXCR; each CDR3 protein has one entry. This sample has about 470,000 distinct CDR3 sequences, with more than 20% found just once. Per germline, CDR1 ENHRY and CDR2 SYGVKD. The V end lost 1 base, the J end lost 0 bases, and 3 bases lay between the germline ends. This CDR3 has 14 residues. The same data also contributed to another study, on T cells expressing NK-cell markers. As reported in that work: NKG2C+ dominant clonotype frequencies in about six donors were roughly 1.0-8% of CD8+ T cells.

This receptor was identified in a young woman in good health. Input material: CD4+ T cells sorted from blood. The V gene is TRBV10-3, the J gene TRBJ2-2; D is undetermined. CDR3 DNA: TGTGCCATCAGTGAGTTTCCGAACACCGGGGAGCTGTTTTTT. Its translation is CAISEFPNTGELFF.